One T cell receptor (beta chain) is described in this entry. This entry belongs to a study of blood T cell repertoires in COVID-19. Study in general: Nucleic acid was either cDNA or gDNA, and it came from T cells, B-cell-depleted T cells, or PBMCs.

Per the authors' pipeline: Amplification of reference gene primers provided the estimated nucleated cell counts. Measured with immunoSEQ multiplex PCR; TCRdb has only the in-frame clones, and not every one. V, J and clone size reflect that table, while D and trimming were determined from the DNA. The data hold nearly 100,000 clones, with 65% to 90% observed a single time. V dropped 5 bases and J dropped 2 bases, with 9 bases sitting between them. The CDR3 sequence is 13 residues long. Germline V lookup: CDR1 LGHDT, CDR2 YNNKEL (reference sequence). This chain connects TRBV3-1 (or the pseudogene TRBV3-2) to TRBJ1-2, with D maybe TRBD1 (5 bases). The clonotype comes from an elderly man with acute or convalescent COVID-19. The sample comprised peripheral blood. The CDR3 DNA reads as TGTGCCAGCAGCATTGGGGGGAACTATGGCTACACCTTC. Its protein product is CASSIGGNYGYTF.